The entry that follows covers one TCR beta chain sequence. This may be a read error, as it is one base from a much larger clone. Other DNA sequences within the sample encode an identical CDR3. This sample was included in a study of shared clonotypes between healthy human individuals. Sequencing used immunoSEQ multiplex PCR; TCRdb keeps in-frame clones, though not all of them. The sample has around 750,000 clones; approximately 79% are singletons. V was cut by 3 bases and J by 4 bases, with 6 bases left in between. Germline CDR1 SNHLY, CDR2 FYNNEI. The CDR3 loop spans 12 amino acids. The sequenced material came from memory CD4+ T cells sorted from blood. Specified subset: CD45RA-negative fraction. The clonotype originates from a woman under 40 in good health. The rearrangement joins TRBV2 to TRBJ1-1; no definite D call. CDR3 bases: TGTGCCAGCAGTGAGAAGGGCACTGAAGCTTTCTTT. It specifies CASSEKGTEAFF.